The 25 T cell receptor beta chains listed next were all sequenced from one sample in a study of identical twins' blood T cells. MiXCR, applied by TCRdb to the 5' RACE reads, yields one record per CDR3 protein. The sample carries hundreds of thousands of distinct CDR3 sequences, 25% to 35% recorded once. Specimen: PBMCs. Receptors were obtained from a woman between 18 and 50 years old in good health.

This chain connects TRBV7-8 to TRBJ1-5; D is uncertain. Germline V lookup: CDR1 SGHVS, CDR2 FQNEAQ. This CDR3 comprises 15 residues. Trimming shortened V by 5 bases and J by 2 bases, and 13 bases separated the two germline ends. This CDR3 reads CASSPGLGGNQPQHF. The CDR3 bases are TGTGCCAGCAGCCCAGGACTCGGGGGCAATCAGCCCCAGCATTTT.

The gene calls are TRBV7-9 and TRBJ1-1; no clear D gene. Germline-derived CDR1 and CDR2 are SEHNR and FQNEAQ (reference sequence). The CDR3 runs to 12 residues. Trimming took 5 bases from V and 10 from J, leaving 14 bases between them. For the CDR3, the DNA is TGTGCCAGCAGCCCTAGCGGGAGGGTAGCTTTCTTT. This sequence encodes CASSPSGRVAFF.

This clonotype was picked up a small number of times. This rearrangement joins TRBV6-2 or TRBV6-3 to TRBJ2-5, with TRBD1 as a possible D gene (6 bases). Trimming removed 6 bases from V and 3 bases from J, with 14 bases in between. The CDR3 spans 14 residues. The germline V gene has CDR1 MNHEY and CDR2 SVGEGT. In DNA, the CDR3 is TGTGCCAGCAGAACCCGGGACACAAAAGAGACCCAGTACTTC. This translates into CASRTRDTKETQYF.

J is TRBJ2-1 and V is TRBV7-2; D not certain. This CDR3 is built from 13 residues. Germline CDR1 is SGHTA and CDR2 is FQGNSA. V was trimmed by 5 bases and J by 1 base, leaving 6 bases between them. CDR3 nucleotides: TGTGCCAGCAGCCAAGTGTCCTACAATGAGCAGTTCTTC. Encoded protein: CASSQVSYNEQFF.

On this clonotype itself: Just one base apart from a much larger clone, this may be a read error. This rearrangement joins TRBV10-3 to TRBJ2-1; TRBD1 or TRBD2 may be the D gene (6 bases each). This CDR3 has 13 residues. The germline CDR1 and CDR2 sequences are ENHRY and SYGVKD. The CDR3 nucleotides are TGTGCCATCAGTGAAAGGGGGGACAATGCGCAGTTCTTC. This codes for CAISERGDNAQFF.

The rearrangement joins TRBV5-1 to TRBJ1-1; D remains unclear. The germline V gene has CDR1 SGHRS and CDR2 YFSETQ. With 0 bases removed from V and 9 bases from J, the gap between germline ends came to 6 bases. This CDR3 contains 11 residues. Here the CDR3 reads CASSLDKKAFF. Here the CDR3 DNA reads TGCGCCAGCAGCTTGGACAAGAAAGCTTTCTTT.

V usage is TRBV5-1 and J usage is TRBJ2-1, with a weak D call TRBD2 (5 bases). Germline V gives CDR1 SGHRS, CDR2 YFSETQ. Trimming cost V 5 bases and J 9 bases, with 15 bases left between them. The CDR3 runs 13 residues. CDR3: CASRLGLDLEQFF. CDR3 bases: TGCGCCAGCAGGTTAGGACTGGATCTTGAGCAGTTCTTC.

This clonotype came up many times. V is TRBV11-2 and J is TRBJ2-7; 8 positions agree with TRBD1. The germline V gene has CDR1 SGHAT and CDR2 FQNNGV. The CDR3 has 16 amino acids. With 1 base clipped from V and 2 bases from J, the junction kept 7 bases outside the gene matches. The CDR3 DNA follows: TGTGCCAGCAGCTTAGGAAAGGGACAGGTAACCTACGAGCAGTACTTC. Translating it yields CASSLGKGQVTYEQYF.

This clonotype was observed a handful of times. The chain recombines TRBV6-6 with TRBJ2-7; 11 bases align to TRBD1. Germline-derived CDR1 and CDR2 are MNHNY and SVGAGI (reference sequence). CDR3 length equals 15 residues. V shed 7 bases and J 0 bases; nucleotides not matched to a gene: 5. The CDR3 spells CASIRTGGSSYEQYF. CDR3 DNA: TGTGCCAGCATCAGGACAGGGGGCAGCTCCTACGAGCAGTACTTC.

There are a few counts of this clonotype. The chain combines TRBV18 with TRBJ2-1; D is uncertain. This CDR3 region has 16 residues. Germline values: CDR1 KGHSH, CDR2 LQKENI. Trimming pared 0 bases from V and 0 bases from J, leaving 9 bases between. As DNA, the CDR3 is TGTGCCAGCTCACCACCCCAGCCCAGCTCCTACAATGAGCAGTTCTTC. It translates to CASSPPQPSSYNEQFF.

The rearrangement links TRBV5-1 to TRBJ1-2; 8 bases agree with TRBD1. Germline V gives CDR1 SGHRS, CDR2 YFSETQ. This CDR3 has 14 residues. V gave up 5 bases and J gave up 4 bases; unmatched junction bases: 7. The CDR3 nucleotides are TGCGCCAGCAGGTCGACAGGGGTTGCCTATGGCTACACCTTC. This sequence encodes CASRSTGVAYGYTF.

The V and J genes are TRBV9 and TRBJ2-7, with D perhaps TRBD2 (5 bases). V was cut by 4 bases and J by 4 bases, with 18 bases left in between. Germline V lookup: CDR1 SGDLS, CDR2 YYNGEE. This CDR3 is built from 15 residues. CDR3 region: CASSTGPLGVYEQYF. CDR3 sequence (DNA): TGTGCCAGCAGCACCGGGCCCCTCGGGGTTTACGAGCAGTACTTC.

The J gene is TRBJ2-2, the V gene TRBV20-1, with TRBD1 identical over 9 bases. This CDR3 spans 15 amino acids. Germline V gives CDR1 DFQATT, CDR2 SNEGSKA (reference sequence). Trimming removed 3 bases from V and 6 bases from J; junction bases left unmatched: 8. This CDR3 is CSARRTGEDAGELFF. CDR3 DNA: TGCAGTGCTAGGAGGACAGGGGAAGACGCCGGGGAGCTGTTTTTT.

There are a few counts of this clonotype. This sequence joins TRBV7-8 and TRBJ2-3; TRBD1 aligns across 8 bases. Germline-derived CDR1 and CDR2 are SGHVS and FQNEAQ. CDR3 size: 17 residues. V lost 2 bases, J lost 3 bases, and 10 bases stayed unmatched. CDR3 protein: CASSLRAGTGGTDTQYF. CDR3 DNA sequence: TGTGCCAGCAGCTTAAGGGCCGGGACAGGTGGAACAGATACGCAGTATTTT.

The CDR3 region has the DNA TGTGCCAGCAGCAAAGAATCCCAGAAGAAACACACTGAAGCTTTCTTT. Translated: CASSKESQKKHTEAFF. The V call is TRBV21-1, the J call TRBJ1-1. TRBV21-1 is recorded as a pseudogene. CDR3 length: 16 residues.

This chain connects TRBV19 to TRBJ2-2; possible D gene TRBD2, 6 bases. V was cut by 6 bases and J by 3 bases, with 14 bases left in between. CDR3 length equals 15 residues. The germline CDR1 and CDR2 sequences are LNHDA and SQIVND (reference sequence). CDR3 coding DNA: TGTGCCAGTAGCTCCTCCGGGGGATACACCGGGGAGCTGTTTTTT. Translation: CASSSSGGYTGELFF. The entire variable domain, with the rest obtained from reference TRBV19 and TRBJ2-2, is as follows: DGGITQSPKYLFRKEGQNVTLSCEQNLNHDAMYWYRQDPGQGLRLIYYSQIVNDFQKGDIAEGYSVSREKKESFPLTVTSAQKNPTAFYLCASSSSGGYTGELFFGEGSRLTVL.

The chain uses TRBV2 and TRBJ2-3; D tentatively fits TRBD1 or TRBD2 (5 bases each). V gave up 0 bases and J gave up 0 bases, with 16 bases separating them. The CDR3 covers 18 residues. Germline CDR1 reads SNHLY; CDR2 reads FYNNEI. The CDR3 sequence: CASSEARGWRPSTDTQYF. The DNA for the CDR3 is TGTGCCAGCAGTGAAGCGAGGGGATGGAGGCCAAGCACAGATACGCAGTATTTT.

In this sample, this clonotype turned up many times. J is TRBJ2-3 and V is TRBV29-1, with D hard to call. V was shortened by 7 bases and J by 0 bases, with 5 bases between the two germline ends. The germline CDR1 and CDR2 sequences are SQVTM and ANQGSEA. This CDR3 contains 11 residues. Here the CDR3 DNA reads TGCAGCGGATTTAGCACAGATACGCAGTATTTT. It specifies CSGFSTDTQYF.

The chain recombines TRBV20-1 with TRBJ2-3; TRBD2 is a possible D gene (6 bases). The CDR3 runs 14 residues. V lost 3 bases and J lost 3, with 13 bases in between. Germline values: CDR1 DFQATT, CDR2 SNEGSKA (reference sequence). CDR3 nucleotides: TGCAGTGCTAGGTGGACGGCGGGGACAGATACGCAGTATTTT. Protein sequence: CSARWTAGTDTQYF.

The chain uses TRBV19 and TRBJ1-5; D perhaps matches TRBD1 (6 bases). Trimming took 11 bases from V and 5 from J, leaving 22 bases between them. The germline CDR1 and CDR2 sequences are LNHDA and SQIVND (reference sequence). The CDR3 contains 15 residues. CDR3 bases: TGTGCCGGTGCGATTTATGGGGGGCCGGATCAGCCCCAGCATTTT. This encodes CAGAIYGGPDQPQHF.

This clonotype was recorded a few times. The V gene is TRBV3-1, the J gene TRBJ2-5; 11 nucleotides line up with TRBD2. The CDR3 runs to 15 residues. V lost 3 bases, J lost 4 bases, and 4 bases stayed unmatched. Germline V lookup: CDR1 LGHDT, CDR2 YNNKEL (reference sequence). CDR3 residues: CASSQRLAGGETQYF. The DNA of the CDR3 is TGTGCCAGCAGCCAGCGCCTAGCGGGAGGAGAGACCCAGTACTTC.

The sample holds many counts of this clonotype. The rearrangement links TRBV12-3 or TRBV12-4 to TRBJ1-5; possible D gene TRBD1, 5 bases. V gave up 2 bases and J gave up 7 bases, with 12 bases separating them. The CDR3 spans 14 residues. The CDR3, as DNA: TGTGCCAGCAGTTTAAATCAGGGTCGACAGCCCCAGCATTTT. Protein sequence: CASSLNQGRQPQHF.

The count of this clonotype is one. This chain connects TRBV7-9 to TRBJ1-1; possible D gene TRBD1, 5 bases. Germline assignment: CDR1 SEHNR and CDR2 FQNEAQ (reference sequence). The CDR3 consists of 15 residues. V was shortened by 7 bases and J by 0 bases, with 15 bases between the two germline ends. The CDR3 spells CASKDQGVLNTEAFF. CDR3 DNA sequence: TGTGCCAGCAAGGACCAGGGCGTACTGAACACTGAAGCTTTCTTT.

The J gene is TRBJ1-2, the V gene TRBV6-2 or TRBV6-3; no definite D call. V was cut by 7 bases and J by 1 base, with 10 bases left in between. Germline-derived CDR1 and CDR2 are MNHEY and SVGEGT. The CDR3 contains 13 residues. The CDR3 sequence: CASTPGFNYGYTF. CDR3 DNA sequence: TGTGCCAGCACCCCGGGATTTAACTATGGCTACACCTTC.

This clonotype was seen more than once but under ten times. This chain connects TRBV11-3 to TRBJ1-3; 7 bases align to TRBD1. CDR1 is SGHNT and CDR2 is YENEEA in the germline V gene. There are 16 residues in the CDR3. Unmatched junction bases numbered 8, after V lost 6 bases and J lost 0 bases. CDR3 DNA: TGTGCCAGCAGTTCTCTCCGGGACAGCTCTGGAAACACCATATATTTT. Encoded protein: CASSSLRDSSGNTIYF.